This entry describes one T cell receptor beta chain. The antigen remains undetermined. The CDR3 sequence is 14 residues long. Germline trimming cut 5 bases from V and 6 bases from J; bases unmatched to any gene: 9. Germline V gene data show CDR1 as SGHAT and CDR2 as FQNNGV. Sequenced by immunoSEQ multiplex PCR; TCRdb stores in-frame clones only, minus some. The table records about 2,500,000 clones, roughly nine tenths of them present only once. The source of the sample is a study of shared clonotypes between healthy human individuals. Study observations and caveats: Estimated richness was generally greater in naive than memory subsets. The study found lower generation probabilities in non-shared clonotypes than in those shared by all four donors.

This chain links TRBV11-2 with TRBJ2-7; 8 nucleotides agree with TRBD2. The TCR comes from a man aged 18 to 29 in good health. Sequencing was carried out using naive CD4+ T cells sorted from blood. Subset defined: CD45RA+ positively selected. In DNA form, the CDR3 reads TGTGCCAGCAGCCCCGGGACTAGTGTCGGCGAGCAGTACTTC. It is translated as CASSPGTSVGEQYF. The full variable domain, in which reference TRBV11-2 and TRBJ2-7 provide the parts outside the CDR3, is EAGVAQSPRYKIIEKRQSVAFWCNPISGHATLYWYQQILGQGPKLLIQFQNNGVVDDSQLPKDRFSAERLKGVDSTLKIQPAKLEDSAVYLCASSPGTSVGEQYFGPGTRLTVT.